The 9 T cell receptor beta chains listed next were all sequenced from one sample in a study of cytomegalovirus exposure and HLA in healthy donors. Use of 60 Vbeta and 13 Jbeta primers characterized the PCR. The protocol was immunoSEQ multiplex PCR, while the TCRdb copy is restricted to in-frame clones and leaves out a portion. Altogether around 140,000 clones are present, approximately 80% being singletons, with the ten largest covering around 2.5%. The sample consisted of PBMCs. The receptors originated from a woman between 18 and 29 years old in good health and CMV-seropositive.

In its sample, this clone was seen once. The chain combines TRBV5-4 with TRBJ2-5; tentatively, D is TRBD2 (6 bases). Germline assignment: CDR1 SGHNT and CDR2 YYREEE (reference sequence). V lost 4 bases and J 0 bases, leaving 16 bases between the germline ends. CDR3 length equals 16 residues. The CDR3 loop reads CASSTALAENQETQYF. CDR3 DNA: TGTGCCAGCAGCACTGCACTAGCTGAGAACCAAGAGACCCAGTACTTC.

The CDR3 DNA is TGTGCCAGCTCACCAAGAGGTACAGGGGGCTGGAGTGAGCAGTACTTC. Translating gives CASSPRGTGGWSEQYF. The chain carries TRBV18 and TRBJ2-7; 9 nucleotides line up with TRBD1. Trimming removed 2 bases from V and 7 bases from J; junction bases left unmatched: 12. The V gene's germline CDR1 is KGHSH and CDR2 LQKENI. This CDR3 comprises 16 residues.

This chain uses TRBV11-2 with TRBJ1-1, with D unresolved. In germline, CDR1 is SGHAT, CDR2 FQNNGV. Trimming cost V 3 bases and J 1 base, with 12 bases left between them. There are 15 residues in the CDR3. As DNA, the CDR3 is TGTGCCAGCAGCTTTCCCCGAAGACAGAACACTGAAGCTTTCTTT. Translation: CASSFPRRQNTEAFF.

This chain links TRBV11-2 with TRBJ1-1; D ambiguous. The ends were cut back, 4 bases at V and 6 bases at J, with 9 bases in the middle. CDR1 is SGHAT, CDR2 FQNNGV, per germline. This CDR3 comprises 12 residues. The chain's CDR3 is CASSSAGAEAFF. The CDR3 coding sequence is TGTGCCAGCAGCTCAGCGGGTGCTGAAGCTTTCTTT. Based on the CDR3 plus reference TRBV11-2 and TRBJ1-1, the full variable domain is EAGVAQSPRYKIIEKRQSVAFWCNPISGHATLYWYQQILGQGPKLLIQFQNNGVVDDSQLPKDRFSAERLKGVDSTLKIQPAKLEDSAVYLCASSSAGAEAFFGQGTRLTVV.

This clone was recorded once. The chain couples TRBV7-6 to TRBJ2-3; D possibly corresponds to TRBD1 (6 bases). This CDR3 has 14 amino acids. Germline CDR1 reads SGHVS; CDR2 reads FNYEAQ. V was shortened by 6 bases and J by 0 bases, with 10 bases between the two germline ends. The DNA for the CDR3 is TGTGCCAGCAGGCCGGGACAAAGCACAGATACGCAGTATTTT. As protein: CASRPGQSTDTQYF.

The chain joins TRBV5-4 to TRBJ2-5, with D possibly being TRBD1 (6 bases). The CDR3 extends over 12 amino acids. Germline CDR1 reads SGHNT; CDR2 reads YYREEE (reference sequence). V lost 5 bases to trimming and J lost 1 base, with 6 bases between them. The CDR3 protein is CASRDSQETQYF. Written as DNA, the CDR3 is TGTGCCAGCAGGGACAGCCAAGAGACCCAGTACTTC.

CDR3 sequence (DNA): TGTGCCAGCAGCGGGGAGGGGGGGGGCCCAGATACGCAGTATTTT. Protein: CASSGEGGGPDTQYF. V gene TRBV6-5 combines with J gene TRBJ2-3; D possibly corresponds to TRBD2 (7 bases). Trimming shortened V by 6 bases and J by 4 bases, and 17 bases separated the two germline ends. The CDR3 spans 15 residues. From germline, CDR1 is MNHEY and CDR2 SVGAGI.

DNA of the CDR3: TGTGCCAGCAGCTTAGGGGTCGGGACAAGTCACCAGCCCCAGCATTTT. The encoded protein is CASSLGVGTSHQPQHF. The V call is TRBV7-8, the J call TRBJ1-5; perhaps TRBD1 as D (6 bases). Between the trimmed V and J ends, which lost 1 base and 7 bases, there was a span of 17 bases. Germline lookup yields CDR1 SGHVS and CDR2 FQNEAQ. CDR3 size: 16 residues.

There are a few counts of this clone. The CDR3 bases are TGTGCCAGCAGCTTCGGGGGGAGCTACGAGCAGTACTTC. Its protein product is CASSFGGSYEQYF. V and J are TRBV7-2 and TRBJ2-7, with 7 bases that match TRBD2. V was pared by 3 bases and J by 3 bases, with 2 bases of the junction left unmatched. Germline V gene data show CDR1 as SGHTA and CDR2 as FQGNSA. CDR3 length: 13 residues.